The T cell receptor beta chain described here comes from a study of blood T cell repertoires in COVID-19. Libraries were prepared by immunoSEQ multiplex PCR; TCRdb keeps only in-frame clonotypes and omits some of them. In the table there are around 16,000 clones, 84% of which are singletons. Germline V gene sequence: CDR1 SGHTA, CDR2 FQGNSA. V was pared by 1 base and J by 4 bases, with 13 bases between. The length of the CDR3 is 16 residues. The receptor was derived from a human donor in a cohort sampled during active COVID-19. The sample comprised peripheral blood. The chain is built from TRBV7-2 and TRBJ2-2; D ambiguous. The CDR3 sequence: CASSLDGSRSTGELFF. The CDR3 region has the DNA TGTGCCAGCAGCTTAGACGGCTCGCGGAGCACCGGGGAGCTGTTTTTT.